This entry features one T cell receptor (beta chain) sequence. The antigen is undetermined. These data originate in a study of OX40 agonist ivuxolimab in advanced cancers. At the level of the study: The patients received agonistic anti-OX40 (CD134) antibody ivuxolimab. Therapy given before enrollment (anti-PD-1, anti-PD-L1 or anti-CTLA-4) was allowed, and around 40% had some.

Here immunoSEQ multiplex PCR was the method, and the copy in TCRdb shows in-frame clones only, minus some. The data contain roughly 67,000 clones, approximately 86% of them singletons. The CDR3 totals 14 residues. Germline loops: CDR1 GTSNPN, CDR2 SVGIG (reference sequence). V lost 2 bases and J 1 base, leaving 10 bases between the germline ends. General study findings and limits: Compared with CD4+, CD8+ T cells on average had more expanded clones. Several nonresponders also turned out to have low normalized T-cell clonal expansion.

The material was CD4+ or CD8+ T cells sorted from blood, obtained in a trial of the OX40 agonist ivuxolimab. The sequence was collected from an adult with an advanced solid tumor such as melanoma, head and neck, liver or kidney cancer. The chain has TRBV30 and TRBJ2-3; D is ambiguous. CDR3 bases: TGTGCCTGGAGTTTACGAATGGGCACAGATACGCAGTATTTT. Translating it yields CAWSLRMGTDTQYF.